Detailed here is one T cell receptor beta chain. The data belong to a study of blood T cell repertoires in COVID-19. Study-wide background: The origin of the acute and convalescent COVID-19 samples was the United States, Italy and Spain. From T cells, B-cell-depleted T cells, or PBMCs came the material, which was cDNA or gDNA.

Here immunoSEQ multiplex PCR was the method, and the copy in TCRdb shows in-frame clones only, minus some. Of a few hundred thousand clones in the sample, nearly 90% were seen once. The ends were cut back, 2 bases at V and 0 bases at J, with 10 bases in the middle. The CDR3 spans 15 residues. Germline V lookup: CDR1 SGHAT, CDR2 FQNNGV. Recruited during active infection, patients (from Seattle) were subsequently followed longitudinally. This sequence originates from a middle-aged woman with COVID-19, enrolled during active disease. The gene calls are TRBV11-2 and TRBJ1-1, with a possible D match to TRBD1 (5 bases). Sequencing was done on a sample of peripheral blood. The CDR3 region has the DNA TGTGCCAGCAGCTTAAGCAGGGTCATGAACACTGAAGCTTTCTTT. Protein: CASSLSRVMNTEAFF.